These 2 T cell receptor beta chains originate from one sample sequenced in a study of cytotoxic CD8 clonotypes in ibrutinib-treated CLL. Clones were read by immunoSEQ multiplex PCR, and TCRdb kept only the in-frame ones, dropping some. The table records almost 250,000 clones, roughly 74% of them present only once. The material was PBMCs, obtained after 24 months of ibrutinib treatment. The receptors stem from a human donor with chronic lymphocytic leukemia.

This chain joins TRBV18 and TRBJ1-1; no reliable D call. V lost 3 bases and J lost 7, with 12 bases in between. Germline CDR1 and CDR2: KGHSH and LQKENI. The CDR3 spans 13 residues. Here the CDR3 DNA reads TGTGCCAGCTCACCTTGGCAAGGCAATGAAGCTTTCTTT. This gives the protein CASSPWQGNEAFF. Drawing the rest from reference TRBV18 and TRBJ1-1, the complete variable domain is NAGVMQNPRHLVRRRGQEARLRCSPMKGHSHVYWYRQLPEEGLKFMVYLQKENIIDESGMPKERFSAEFPKEGPSILRIQQVVRGDSAAYFCASSPWQGNEAFFGQGTRLTVV.

This sequence joins TRBV4-1 and TRBJ2-2, with a tentative D call TRBD2 (5 bases). Germline CDR1 reads MGHRA; CDR2 reads YSYEKL. Trimming pared 1 base from V and 3 bases from J, leaving 12 bases between. The CDR3 runs 16 residues. CDR3: CASSQVLEADTGELFF. The CDR3 DNA reads TGCGCCAGCAGCCAAGTCCTAGAAGCGGACACCGGGGAGCTGTTTTTT.